The 24 T cell receptor beta chains below come from one sample, sequenced in a study of blood T cell repertoires in COVID-19. The table came from immunoSEQ multiplex PCR; TCRdb's copy has only in-frame clones and leaves some out. The data contain under 450,000 clones, approximately 90% of them singletons. The sequencing input was PBMCs or T cells enriched from blood (not recorded which). All receptors come from a woman between 40 and 50 years old who had been exposed to COVID-19.

This chain links TRBV27 with TRBJ2-3; tentatively, D is TRBD2 (5 bases). Trimming left V 6 bases short and J 1 base short, with 8 bases between. Germline CDR1 is MNHEY and CDR2 is SMNVEV (reference sequence). The CDR3 runs 13 residues. CDR3 DNA sequence: TGTGCCAGCAGACTAGGAGGCACAGATACGCAGTATTTT. It is translated as CASRLGGTDTQYF.

The chain joins TRBV6-5 to TRBJ1-2; 8 nucleotides agree with TRBD1. CDR1 and CDR2 (germline): MNHEY, SVGAGI. The length of the CDR3 is 13 residues. Trimming removed 5 bases from V and 4 bases from J; junction bases left unmatched: 3. The chain's CDR3 is CASSRTGSYGYTF. The CDR3 DNA reads TGTGCCAGCAGTAGGACAGGGTCCTATGGCTACACCTTC.

This sequence joins TRBV4-2 and TRBJ1-2, with D maybe TRBD1 (5 bases). Germline V gene lookup returns CDR1 LGHNA and CDR2 YNFKEQ. CDR3 length equals 14 residues. V gave up 1 base and J gave up 6 bases, with 12 bases separating them. The CDR3 DNA sequence: TGTGCCAGCAGCCAAGGGGGGGTTATCCATGGCTACACCTTC. Translation gives CASSQGGVIHGYTF.

The chain recombines TRBV6-9 with TRBJ2-1; 11 bases are shared with TRBD2. The V gene end was trimmed by 2 bases and the J gene end by 9 bases; junction bases not matched to a gene: 15. The length of the CDR3 is 18 residues. The germline gives CDR1 MNHGY, CDR2 SVAAGI. CDR3 protein: CASSYPRCSGRAGGEQFF. CDR3 nucleotide sequence: TGTGCCAGCAGTTATCCCCGGTGTAGCGGGAGGGCCGGGGGTGAGCAGTTCTTC.

This clone was seen only once. Other DNA sequences of this sample code for an identical CDR3. The chain links TRBV10-3 to TRBJ1-2; maybe TRBD1 (5 bases). V was clipped by 4 bases and J by 3 bases, with 9 bases between them. The length of the CDR3 is 13 residues. In germline, CDR1 is ENHRY, CDR2 SYGVKD. CDR3 in amino acids: CAISARADYGYTF. CDR3 nucleotide sequence: TGTGCCATCAGTGCCAGGGCTGACTATGGCTACACCTTC.

This clone has only a few counts. This rearrangement joins TRBV2 to TRBJ1-5; 8 nucleotides line up with TRBD1. Per germline, CDR1 SNHLY and CDR2 FYNNEI. V gave up 5 bases and J gave up 4 bases; unmatched junction bases: 7. This CDR3 is 15 amino acids long. CDR3 DNA sequence: TGTGCCAGCAGTCATTACAGGGGGGAGAATCAGCCCCAGCATTTT. Its translation: CASSHYRGENQPQHF.

In DNA form, the CDR3 reads TGTGCCAGCAGCCGCGGACAGGGGGCTGGCTACACCTTC. Its translation is CASSRGQGAGYTF. The gene calls are TRBV5-6 and TRBJ1-2, with TRBD1 matching over 11 bases. CDR1 and CDR2 from the germline V gene are SGHDT and YYEEEE. The CDR3 loop spans 13 amino acids. The V segment lost 4 bases and the J segment 7 bases; nucleotides outside the gene matches: 3.

This chain links TRBV29-1 with TRBJ2-7, with D unclear. CDR3 length equals 13 residues. V gave up 0 bases and J gave up 2 bases, with 8 bases separating them. Germline V CDR1 and CDR2: SQVTM, ANQGSEA. The CDR3 coding sequence is TGCAGCGTTGAAGAGACAATAACCTACGAGCAGTACTTC. Protein sequence: CSVEETITYEQYF.

This sequence joins TRBV5-1 and TRBJ1-4, with 7 bases aligning to TRBD1. This CDR3 is built from 13 residues. Germline V gene lookup returns CDR1 SGHRS and CDR2 YFSETQ. Germline trimming cut 6 bases from V and 8 bases from J; bases unmatched to any gene: 7. The CDR3 DNA is TGCGCCAGCACACAGGGGCTGGGGGAAAAACTGTTTTTT. It codes for CASTQGLGEKLFF.

Points on this clone: The sample holds other DNA sequences that translate to the same CDR3. V gene TRBV12-3 or TRBV12-4 combines with J gene TRBJ1-2; 7 bases fit TRBD1. V lost 6 bases to trimming and J lost 4 bases; unmatched junction nucleotides: 5. The CDR3 is 13 amino acids. DNA for the CDR3: TGTGCCAGCAGCCTTGACAGGGTCTATGGCTACACCTTC. Translating gives CASSLDRVYGYTF.

This clone was observed once. The chain has TRBV19 and TRBJ2-3; TRBD2 might be the D (5 bases). Germline loops: CDR1 LNHDA, CDR2 SQIVND (reference sequence). V was cut by 2 bases and J by 0 bases, with 9 bases left in between. The CDR3 contains 15 residues. CDR3: CASSISGYSTDTQYF. The CDR3 coding sequence is TGTGCCAGTAGTATAAGCGGTTATAGCACAGATACGCAGTATTTT.

J is TRBJ1-2 and V is TRBV29-1; D possibly corresponds to TRBD1 (5 bases). Trimming removed 5 bases from V and 6 bases from J, with 16 bases in between. CDR1 and CDR2 (germline): SQVTM, ANQGSEA. The CDR3 runs 13 residues. The DNA for the CDR3 is TGCAGCGTTCAGTTCCAGGGATCCCATGGCTACACCTTC. Its translation: CSVQFQGSHGYTF.

The V gene is TRBV7-8, the J gene TRBJ1-1, with TRBD1 matching over 7 bases. There are 17 residues in the CDR3. CDR1 and CDR2 from the germline V gene are SGHVS and FQNEAQ. The ends lost 5 bases at V and 2 bases at J; junction bases unmatched: 14. This CDR3 is CASSPRGWGARNTEAFF. The CDR3 nucleotides read TGTGCCAGCAGCCCCAGGGGGTGGGGGGCGCGAAACACTGAAGCTTTCTTT.

The chain is built from TRBV9 and TRBJ2-2, with 13 bases that match TRBD2. CDR1 is SGDLS and CDR2 is YYNGEE in the germline V gene. This CDR3 spans 15 amino acids. V dropped 2 bases and J dropped 7; count of bases not matched to a gene: 2. CDR3 amino acids: CASSVGLAGIGELFF. CDR3 DNA sequence: TGTGCCAGCAGCGTGGGACTAGCGGGGATCGGGGAGCTGTTTTTT.

This clone came up once. V and J are TRBV6-5 and TRBJ2-7, with TRBD1 identical over 7 bases. With V trimmed by 2 bases and J by 1 base, 2 bases remained unmatched. The CDR3 runs 14 residues. Germline V gene sequence: CDR1 MNHEY, CDR2 SVGAGI. The DNA of the CDR3 is TGTGCCAGCAGTTACGGCAGGGGGTCCTACGAGCAGTACTTC. It translates to CASSYGRGSYEQYF.

The J gene is TRBJ1-4, the V gene TRBV2; no definite D call. Germline CDR1 reads SNHLY; CDR2 reads FYNNEI. CDR3 length: 16 residues. V lost 4 bases to trimming and J lost 0 bases, with 12 bases between them. The CDR3 protein is CASSVSKESTNEKLFF. The CDR3 DNA reads as TGTGCCAGCAGTGTTAGCAAGGAGTCAACTAATGAAAAACTGTTTTTT. Full variable domain (missing parts from reference TRBV2 and TRBJ1-4): EPEVTQTPSHQVTQMGQEVILRCVPISNHLYFYWYRQILGQKVEFLVSFYNNEISEKSEIFDDQFSVERPDGSNFTLKIRSTKLEDSAMYFCASSVSKESTNEKLFFGSGTQLSVL.

The chain links TRBV5-1 to TRBJ2-5; tentative D call: TRBD2 (5 bases). Germline CDR1 SGHRS, CDR2 YFSETQ. CDR3 length: 14 residues. V shed 0 bases and J shed 4 bases, with 10 bases lying between them. The DNA for the CDR3 is TGCGCCAGCAGCTTGGGTGCGGGTTCAGAGACCCAGTACTTC. Translation gives CASSLGAGSETQYF. Drawing the rest from reference TRBV5-1 and TRBJ2-5, the complete variable domain is KAGVTQTPRYLIKTRGQQVTLSCSPISGHRSVSWYQQTPGQGLQFLFEYFSETQRNKGNFPGRFSGRQFSNSRSEMNVSTLELGDSALYLCASSLGAGSETQYFGPGTRLLVL.

The rearrangement uses TRBV20-1 and TRBJ2-7; TRBD1 aligns across 8 bases. V lost 3 bases and J lost 2; bases outside the gene matches: 6. Germline V CDR1 and CDR2: DFQATT, SNEGSKA (reference sequence). The CDR3 contains 14 residues. CDR3 coding DNA: TGCAGTGCTAGTAAGGACAGGGCCCCCTACGAGCAGTACTTC. Translating gives CSASKDRAPYEQYF.

This clone was detected only once. V usage is TRBV5-1 and J usage is TRBJ2-2; TRBD1 aligns across 8 bases. The germline V gene encodes CDR1 SGHRS and CDR2 YFSETQ. The V gene end was trimmed by 4 bases and the J gene end by 4 bases; junction bases not matched to a gene: 9. CDR3 size: 16 residues. CDR3 protein: CASSPGQGRVTGELFF. Here the CDR3 DNA reads TGCGCCAGCAGCCCTGGACAGGGAAGGGTCACCGGGGAGCTGTTTTTT.

The chain carries TRBV9 and TRBJ1-1; no firm D call. The CDR3 loop spans 12 amino acids. Germline V gives CDR1 SGDLS, CDR2 YYNGEE. Trimming took 0 bases from V and 11 from J, leaving 11 bases between them. CDR3 in DNA: TGTGCCAGCAGCGTAGACGGCCTGGAGGCTTTCTTT. This codes for CASSVDGLEAFF.

The rearrangement links TRBV11-3 to TRBJ2-7, with 8 positions matching TRBD1. Per germline, CDR1 SGHNT and CDR2 YENEEA. This CDR3 spans 14 amino acids. V dropped 8 bases and J dropped 0; count of bases not matched to a gene: 6. In DNA, the CDR3 is TGTGCCAGCGGGAGACAGGGGAGCTCCTACGAGCAGTACTTC. Translating it yields CASGRQGSSYEQYF. Supplemented by reference TRBV11-3 and TRBJ2-7, the full variable domain reads EAGVVQSPRYKIIEKKQPVAFWCNPISGHNTLYWYLQNLGQGPELLIRYENEEAVDDSQLPKDRFSAERLKGVDSTLKIQPAELGDSAVYLCASGRQGSSYEQYFGPGTRLTVT.

The chain recombines TRBV30 with TRBJ1-2; D is ambiguous. V was shortened by 1 base and J by 4 bases, with 10 bases between the two germline ends. This CDR3 spans 13 amino acids. Germline lookup yields CDR1 GTSNPN and CDR2 SVGIG (reference sequence). CDR3 amino acids: CAWSDSYSYGYTF. CDR3 DNA: TGTGCCTGGAGTGACAGCTACTCCTATGGCTACACCTTC.

V and J are TRBV30 and TRBJ1-6, with D unclear. The CDR3 is 12 residues long. Trimming took off 3 bases at V and 9 bases at J, with 9 bases between the two ends. Germline V gene data show CDR1 as GTSNPN and CDR2 as SVGIG (reference sequence). The CDR3 region has the DNA TGTGCCTGGAGCGGAGTGGGTTCACCCCTCCACTTT. Its protein is CAWSGVGSPLHF.

This chain uses TRBV10-1 with TRBJ1-2, with 8 bases identical to TRBD1. The germline gives CDR1 WNHNN, CDR2 SYGVQD (reference sequence). J lost 2 bases, V lost 5 bases, and 4 bases had no gene match. CDR3 length: 14 residues. CDR3 loop: CASSKGQENYGYTF. DNA of the CDR3: TGCGCCAGCAGTAAGGGACAGGAAAACTATGGCTACACCTTC.